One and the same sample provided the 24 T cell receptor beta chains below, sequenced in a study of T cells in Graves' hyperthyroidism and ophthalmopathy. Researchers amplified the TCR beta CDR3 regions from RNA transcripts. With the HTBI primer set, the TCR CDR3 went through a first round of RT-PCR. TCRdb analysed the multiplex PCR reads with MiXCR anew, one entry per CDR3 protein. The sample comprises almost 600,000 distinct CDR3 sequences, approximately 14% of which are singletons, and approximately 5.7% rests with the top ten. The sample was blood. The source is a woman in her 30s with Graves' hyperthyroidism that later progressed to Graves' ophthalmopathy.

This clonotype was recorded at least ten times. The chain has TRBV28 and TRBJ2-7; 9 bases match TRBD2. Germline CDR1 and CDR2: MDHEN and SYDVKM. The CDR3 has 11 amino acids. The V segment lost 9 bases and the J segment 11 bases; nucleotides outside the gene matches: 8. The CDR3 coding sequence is TGTGCCAGTGGAACTTGGACTAGCGAGTACTTC. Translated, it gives CASGTWTSEYF. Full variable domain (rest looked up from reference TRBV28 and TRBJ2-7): DVKVTQSSRYLVKRTGEKVFLECVQDMDHENMFWYRQDPGLGLRLIYFSYDVKMKEKGDIPEGYSVSREKKERFSLILESASTNQTSMYLCASGTWTSEYFGPGTRLTVT.

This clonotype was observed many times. The CDR3 DNA sequence: TGTGCCAGCAGTGGCGGGAGCTCCTACAATGAGCAGTTCTTC. This codes for CASSGGSSYNEQFF. This chain joins TRBV2 and TRBJ2-1; 7 bases are a match to TRBD2. Trimming removed 4 bases from V and 0 bases from J; junction bases left unmatched: 0. Germline CDR1 is SNHLY and CDR2 is FYNNEI. The CDR3 is 14 residues long.

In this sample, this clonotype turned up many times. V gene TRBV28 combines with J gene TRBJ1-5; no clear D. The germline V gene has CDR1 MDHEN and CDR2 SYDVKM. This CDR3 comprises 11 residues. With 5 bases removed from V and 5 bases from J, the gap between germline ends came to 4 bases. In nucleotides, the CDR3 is TGTGCCAGCAGTACAGATCAGCCCCAGCATTTT. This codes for CASSTDQPQHF.

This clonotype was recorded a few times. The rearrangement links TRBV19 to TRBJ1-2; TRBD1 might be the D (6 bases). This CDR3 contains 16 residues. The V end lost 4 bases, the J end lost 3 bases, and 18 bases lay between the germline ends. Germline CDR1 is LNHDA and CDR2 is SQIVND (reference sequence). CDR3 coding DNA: TGTGCCAGTAGTACCCTCTGGGCAGGGGATGACTATGGCTACACCTTC. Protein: CASSTLWAGDDYGYTF.

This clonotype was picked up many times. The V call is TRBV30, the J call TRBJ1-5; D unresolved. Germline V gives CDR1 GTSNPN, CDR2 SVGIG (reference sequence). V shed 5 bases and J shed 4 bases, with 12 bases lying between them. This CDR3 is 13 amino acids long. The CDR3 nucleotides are TGTGCCTGGTCGGTGGACCTTAATCAGCCCCAGCATTTT. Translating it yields CAWSVDLNQPQHF.

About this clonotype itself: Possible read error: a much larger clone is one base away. CDR3 region: CASNGAANTGELSF. CDR3 DNA: TGTGCCTCAAATGGGGCAGCGAACACCGGGGAGCTGTCTTTT. This chain joins TRBV30 and TRBJ2-2, with D perhaps being TRBD1 or TRBD2 (5 bases each). The CDR3 has 14 amino acids. CDR1 and CDR2 from the germline V gene are GTSNPN and SVGIG (reference sequence).

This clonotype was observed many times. The CDR3 here is CASTGGLAGVEQYF. The CDR3 DNA reads as TGTGCCAGCACCGGGGGACTAGCGGGGGTCGAGCAGTACTTC. The chain couples TRBV11-2 to TRBJ2-7; 14 bases agree with TRBD2. The germline V gene encodes CDR1 SGHAT and CDR2 FQNNGV. V lost 7 bases and J lost 6; bases outside the gene matches: 5. The CDR3 runs to 14 residues.

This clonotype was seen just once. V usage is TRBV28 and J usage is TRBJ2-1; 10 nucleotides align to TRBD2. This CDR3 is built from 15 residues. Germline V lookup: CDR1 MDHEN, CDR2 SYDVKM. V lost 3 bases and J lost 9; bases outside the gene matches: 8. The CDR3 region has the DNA TGTGCCAGCAGTTTTTCTAGCGGGAGCGTAAGTGAGCAGTTCTTC. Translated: CASSFSSGSVSEQFF. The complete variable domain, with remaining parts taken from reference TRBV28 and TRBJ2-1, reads DVKVTQSSRYLVKRTGEKVFLECVQDMDHENMFWYRQDPGLGLRLIYFSYDVKMKEKGDIPEGYSVSREKKERFSLILESASTNQTSMYLCASSFSSGSVSEQFFGPGTRLTVL.

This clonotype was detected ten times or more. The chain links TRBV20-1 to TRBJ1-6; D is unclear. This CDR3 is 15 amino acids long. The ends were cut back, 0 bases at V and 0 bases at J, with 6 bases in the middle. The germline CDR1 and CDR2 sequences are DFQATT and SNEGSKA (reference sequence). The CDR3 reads CSARDRSSYNSPLHF. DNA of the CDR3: TGCAGTGCTAGAGATCGGAGCTCCTATAATTCACCCCTCCACTTT.

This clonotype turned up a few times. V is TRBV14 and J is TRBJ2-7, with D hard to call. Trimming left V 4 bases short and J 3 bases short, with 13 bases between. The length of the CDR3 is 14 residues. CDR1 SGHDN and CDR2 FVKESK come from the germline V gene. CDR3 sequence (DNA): TGTGCCAGCAGCCCCATCGTCGCACACTACGAGCAGTACTTC. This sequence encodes CASSPIVAHYEQYF.

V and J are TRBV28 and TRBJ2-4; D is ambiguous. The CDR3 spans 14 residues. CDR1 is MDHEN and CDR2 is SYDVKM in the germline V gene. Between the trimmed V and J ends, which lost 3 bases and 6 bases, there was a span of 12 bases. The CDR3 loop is CASSFDFNRNIQYF. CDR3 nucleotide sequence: TGTGCCAGCAGTTTCGATTTTAACAGAAACATTCAGTACTTC.

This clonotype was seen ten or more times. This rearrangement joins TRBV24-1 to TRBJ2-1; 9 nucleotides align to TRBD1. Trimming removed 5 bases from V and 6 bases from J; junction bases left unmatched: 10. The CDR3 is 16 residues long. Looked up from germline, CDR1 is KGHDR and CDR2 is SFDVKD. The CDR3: CATSAHTGQGTNEQFF. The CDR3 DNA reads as TGTGCCACCAGTGCCCACACGGGACAGGGTACCAATGAGCAGTTCTTC.

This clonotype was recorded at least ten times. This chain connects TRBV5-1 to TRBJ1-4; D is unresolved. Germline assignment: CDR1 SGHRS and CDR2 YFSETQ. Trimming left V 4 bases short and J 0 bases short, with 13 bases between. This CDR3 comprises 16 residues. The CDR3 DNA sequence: TGCGCCAGCAGCCTGGGTAGGCCCGCAACTAATGAAAAACTGTTTTTT. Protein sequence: CASSLGRPATNEKLFF.

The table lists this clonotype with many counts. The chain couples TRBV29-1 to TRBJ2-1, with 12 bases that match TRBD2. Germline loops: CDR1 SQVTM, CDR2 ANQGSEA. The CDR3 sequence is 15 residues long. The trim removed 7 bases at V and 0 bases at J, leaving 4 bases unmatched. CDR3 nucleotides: TGCAGCGATGGGACTAGCGGGCTCTCCTACAATGAGCAGTTCTTC. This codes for CSDGTSGLSYNEQFF.

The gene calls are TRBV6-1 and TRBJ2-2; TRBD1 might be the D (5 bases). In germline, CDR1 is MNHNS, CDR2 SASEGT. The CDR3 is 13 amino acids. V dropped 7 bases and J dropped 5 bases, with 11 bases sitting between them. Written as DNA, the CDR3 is TGTGCCAGCAAATTCAGGGTTACCGGGGAGCTGTTTTTT. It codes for CASKFRVTGELFF.

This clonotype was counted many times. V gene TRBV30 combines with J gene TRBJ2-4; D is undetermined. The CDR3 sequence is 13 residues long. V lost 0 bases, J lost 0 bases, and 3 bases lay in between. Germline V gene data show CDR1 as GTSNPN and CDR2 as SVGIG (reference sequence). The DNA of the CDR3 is TGTGCCTGGAGTGTAGAAGCCAAAAACATTCAGTACTTC. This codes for CAWSVEAKNIQYF.

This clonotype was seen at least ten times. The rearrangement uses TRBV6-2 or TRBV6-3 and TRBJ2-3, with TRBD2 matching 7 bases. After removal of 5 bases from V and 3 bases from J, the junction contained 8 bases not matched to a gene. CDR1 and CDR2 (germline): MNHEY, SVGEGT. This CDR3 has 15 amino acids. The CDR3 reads CASSPGTTETDTQYF. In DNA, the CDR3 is TGTGCCAGCAGTCCCGGGACTACGGAGACAGATACGCAGTATTTT.

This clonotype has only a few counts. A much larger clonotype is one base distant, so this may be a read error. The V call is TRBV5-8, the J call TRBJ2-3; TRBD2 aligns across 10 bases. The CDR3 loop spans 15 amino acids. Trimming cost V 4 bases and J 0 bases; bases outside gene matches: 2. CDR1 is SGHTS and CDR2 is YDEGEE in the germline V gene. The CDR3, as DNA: TGTGCCAGCAGCCCGACTAGCGGGAGCACAGATACGCAGTATTTT. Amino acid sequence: CASSPTSGSTDTQYF. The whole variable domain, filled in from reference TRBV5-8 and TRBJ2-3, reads EAGVTQSPTHLIKTRGQQATLRCSPISGHTSVYWYQQALGLGLQFLLWYDEGEERNRGNFPPRFSGRQFPNYSSELNVNALELEDSALYLCASSPTSGSTDTQYFGPGTRLTVL.

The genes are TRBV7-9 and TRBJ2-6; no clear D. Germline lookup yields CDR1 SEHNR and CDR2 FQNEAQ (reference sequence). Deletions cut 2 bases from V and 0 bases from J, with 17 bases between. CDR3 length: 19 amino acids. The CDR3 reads CASSLPTGLANSGANVLTF. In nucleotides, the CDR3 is TGTGCCAGCAGCTTACCCACCGGGTTGGCTAACTCTGGGGCCAACGTCCTGACTTTC.

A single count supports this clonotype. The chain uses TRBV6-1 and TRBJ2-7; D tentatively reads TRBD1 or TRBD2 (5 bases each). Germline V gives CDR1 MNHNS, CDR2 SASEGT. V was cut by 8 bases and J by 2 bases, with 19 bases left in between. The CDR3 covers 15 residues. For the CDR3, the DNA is TGTGCCAGCCGAGACAGTGGGGGTGCGGCCTACGAGCAGTACTTC. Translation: CASRDSGGAAYEQYF.

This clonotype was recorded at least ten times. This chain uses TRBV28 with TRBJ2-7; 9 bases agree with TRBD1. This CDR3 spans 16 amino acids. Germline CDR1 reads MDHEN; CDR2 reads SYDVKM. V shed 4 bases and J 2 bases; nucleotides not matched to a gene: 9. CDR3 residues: CASSSTGQGIAYEQYF. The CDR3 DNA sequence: TGTGCCAGCAGTTCCACCGGACAGGGGATCGCCTACGAGCAGTACTTC.

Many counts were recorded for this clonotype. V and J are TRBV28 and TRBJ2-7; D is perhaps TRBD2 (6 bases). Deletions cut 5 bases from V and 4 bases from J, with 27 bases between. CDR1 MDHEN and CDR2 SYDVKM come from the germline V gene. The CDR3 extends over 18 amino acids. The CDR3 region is CASSHYAGPAPLLYEQYF. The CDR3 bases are TGTGCCAGCAGTCATTACGCGGGGCCCGCTCCCCTTCTTTACGAGCAGTACTTC.

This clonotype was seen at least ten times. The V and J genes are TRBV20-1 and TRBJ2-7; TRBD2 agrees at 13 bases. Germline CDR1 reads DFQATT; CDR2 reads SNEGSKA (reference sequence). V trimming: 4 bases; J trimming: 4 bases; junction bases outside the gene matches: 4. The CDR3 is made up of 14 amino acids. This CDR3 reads CSAKGTSGTYEQYF. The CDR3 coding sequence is TGCAGTGCTAAAGGGACTAGCGGGACGTACGAGCAGTACTTC.

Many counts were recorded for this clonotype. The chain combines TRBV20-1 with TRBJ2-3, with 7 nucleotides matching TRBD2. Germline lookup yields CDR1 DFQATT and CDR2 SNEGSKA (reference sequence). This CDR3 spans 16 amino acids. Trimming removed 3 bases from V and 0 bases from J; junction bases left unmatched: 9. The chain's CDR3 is CSASPSGYTSTDTQYF. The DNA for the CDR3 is TGCAGTGCTAGTCCTAGCGGTTACACTAGCACAGATACGCAGTATTTT.